This TCR beta chain was captured by sequencing in a study of blood T cells in healthy people across ages. It was with a sample-barcoded 5' primer and a J-beta primer mix that a second PCR of roughly 7 to 12 cycles was run. A single record per CDR3 protein comes from TCRdb applying MiXCR to the 5' RACE reads. There are under 800,000 distinct CDR3 sequences in the sample; roughly two fifths occur only once, and roughly 20% lies in the top ten. V was pared by 3 bases and J by 8 bases, with 12 bases of the junction left unmatched. Germline V gene sequence: CDR1 GTSNPN, CDR2 SVGIG (reference sequence). The CDR3 contains 16 residues.

The material sequenced was blood. The chain is built from TRBV30 and TRBJ1-4, with 10 positions matching TRBD1. This TCR was recovered from a woman aged 60-75 years in good health. In DNA form, the CDR3 reads TGTGCCTGGAGAGCCGGGACAGGGGTATGGGACGAAAAACTGTTTTTT. Its translation: CAWRAGTGVWDEKLFF.